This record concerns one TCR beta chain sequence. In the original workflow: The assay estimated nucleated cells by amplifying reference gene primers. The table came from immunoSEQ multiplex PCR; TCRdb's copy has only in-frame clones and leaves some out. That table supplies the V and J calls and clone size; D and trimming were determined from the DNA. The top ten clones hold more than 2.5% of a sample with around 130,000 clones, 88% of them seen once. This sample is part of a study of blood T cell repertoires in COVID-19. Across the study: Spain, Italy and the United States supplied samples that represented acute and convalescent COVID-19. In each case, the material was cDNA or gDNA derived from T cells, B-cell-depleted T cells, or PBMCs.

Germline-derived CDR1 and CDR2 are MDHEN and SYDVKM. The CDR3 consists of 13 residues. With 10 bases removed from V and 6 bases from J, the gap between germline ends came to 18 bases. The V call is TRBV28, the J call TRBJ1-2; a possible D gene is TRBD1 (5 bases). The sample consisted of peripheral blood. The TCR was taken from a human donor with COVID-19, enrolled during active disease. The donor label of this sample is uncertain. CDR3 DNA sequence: TGTGCCATTTCACCGGGGGGGGAGGATGGCTACACCTTC. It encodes CAISPGGEDGYTF.